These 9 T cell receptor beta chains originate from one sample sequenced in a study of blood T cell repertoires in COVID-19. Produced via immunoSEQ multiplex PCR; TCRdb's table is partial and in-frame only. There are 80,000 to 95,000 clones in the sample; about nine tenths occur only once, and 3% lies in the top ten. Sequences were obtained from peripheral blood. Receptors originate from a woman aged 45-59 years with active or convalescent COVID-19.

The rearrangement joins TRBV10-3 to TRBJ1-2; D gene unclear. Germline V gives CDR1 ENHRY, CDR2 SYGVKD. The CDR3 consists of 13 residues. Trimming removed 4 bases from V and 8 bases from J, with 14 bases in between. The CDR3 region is CAISASTSEGYTF. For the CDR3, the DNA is TGTGCCATCAGTGCATCCACGTCGGAGGGCTACACCTTC.

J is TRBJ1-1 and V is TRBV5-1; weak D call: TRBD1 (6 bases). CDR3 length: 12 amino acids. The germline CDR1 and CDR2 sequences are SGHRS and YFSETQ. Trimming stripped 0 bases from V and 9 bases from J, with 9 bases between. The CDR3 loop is CASSLDRAKAFF. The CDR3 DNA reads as TGCGCCAGCAGCTTGGACAGGGCGAAAGCTTTCTTT.

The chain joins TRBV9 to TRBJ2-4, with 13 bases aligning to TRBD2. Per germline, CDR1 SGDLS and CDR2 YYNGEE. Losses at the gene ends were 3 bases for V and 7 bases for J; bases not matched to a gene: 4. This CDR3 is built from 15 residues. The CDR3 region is CASSATSGGENIQYF. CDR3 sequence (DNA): TGTGCCAGCAGCGCAACTAGCGGGGGGGAGAACATTCAGTACTTC. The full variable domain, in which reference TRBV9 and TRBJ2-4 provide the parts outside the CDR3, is DSGVTQTPKHLITATGQRVTLRCSPRSGDLSVYWYQQSLDQGLQFLIQYYNGEERAKGNILERFSAQQFPDLHSELNLSSLELGDSALYFCASSATSGGENIQYFGAGTRLSVL.

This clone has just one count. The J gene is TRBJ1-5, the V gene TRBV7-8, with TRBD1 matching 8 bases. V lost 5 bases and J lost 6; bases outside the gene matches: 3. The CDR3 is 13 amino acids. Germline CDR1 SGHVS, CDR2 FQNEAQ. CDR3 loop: CASSDRGLQPQHF. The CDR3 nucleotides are TGTGCCAGCAGCGACAGGGGTCTTCAGCCCCAGCATTTT.

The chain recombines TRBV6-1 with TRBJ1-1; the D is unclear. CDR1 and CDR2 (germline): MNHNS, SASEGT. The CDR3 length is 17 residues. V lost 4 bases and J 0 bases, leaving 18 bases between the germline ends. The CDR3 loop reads CASSGGFGKALNTEAFF. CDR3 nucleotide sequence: TGTGCCAGCAGTGGAGGGTTCGGAAAGGCCTTGAACACTGAAGCTTTCTTT.

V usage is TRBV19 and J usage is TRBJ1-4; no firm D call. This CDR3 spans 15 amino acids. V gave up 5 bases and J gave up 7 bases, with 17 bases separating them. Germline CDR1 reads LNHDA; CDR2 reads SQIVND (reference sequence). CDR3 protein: CASSPHPREGEKLFF. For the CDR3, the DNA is TGTGCCAGTAGTCCCCATCCGAGGGAGGGTGAAAAACTGTTTTTT.

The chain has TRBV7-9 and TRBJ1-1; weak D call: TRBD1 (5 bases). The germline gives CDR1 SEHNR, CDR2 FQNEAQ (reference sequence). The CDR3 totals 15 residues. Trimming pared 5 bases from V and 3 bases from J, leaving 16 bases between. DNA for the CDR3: TGTGCCAGCAGCATTAAAGGGGTTTGGGACACTGAAGCTTTCTTT. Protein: CASSIKGVWDTEAFF.

As DNA, the CDR3 is TGTGCCAGTAGTATATGGAAGGGACTTTACAATGAGCAGTTCTTC. Amino acids: CASSIWKGLYNEQFF. The rearrangement uses TRBV19 and TRBJ2-1; possible D gene TRBD2, 6 bases. The length of the CDR3 is 15 residues. From germline, CDR1 is LNHDA and CDR2 SQIVND (reference sequence). With 2 bases removed from V and 4 bases from J, the gap between germline ends came to 12 bases.

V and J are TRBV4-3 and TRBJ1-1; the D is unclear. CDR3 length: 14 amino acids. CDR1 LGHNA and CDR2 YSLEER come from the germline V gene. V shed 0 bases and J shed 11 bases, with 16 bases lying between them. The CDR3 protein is CASSQDLRGVTAFF. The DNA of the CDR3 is TGCGCCAGCAGCCAAGACCTACGGGGAGTAACGGCTTTCTTT.